This T cell receptor (beta chain) was retrieved from a study of CD8+CD57+ T cells in acquired aplastic anemia. The V segment lost 4 bases and the J segment 6 bases; nucleotides outside the gene matches: 6. The germline gives CDR1 ENHRY, CDR2 SYGVKD. This CDR3 comprises 14 residues. Genomic DNA, the template, was used for profiling of the TCR beta VDJ and CDR3. TCRdb re-called the reads through MiXCR, storing one row per CDR3 protein. The sample yields around 180,000 distinct CDR3 sequences, 55% to 70% seen once. This TCR derives from a human donor in good health. This sequence joins TRBV10-3 and TRBJ2-7; 10 bases line up with TRBD1. The sample comprised sorted CD4+, CD8+, or CD8+CD57+ T cells (not recorded which) from PBMCs. The CDR3 loop is CAISGGTGVVEQYF. As DNA, the CDR3 is TGTGCCATCAGTGGGGGGACAGGGGTGGTCGAGCAGTACTTC.